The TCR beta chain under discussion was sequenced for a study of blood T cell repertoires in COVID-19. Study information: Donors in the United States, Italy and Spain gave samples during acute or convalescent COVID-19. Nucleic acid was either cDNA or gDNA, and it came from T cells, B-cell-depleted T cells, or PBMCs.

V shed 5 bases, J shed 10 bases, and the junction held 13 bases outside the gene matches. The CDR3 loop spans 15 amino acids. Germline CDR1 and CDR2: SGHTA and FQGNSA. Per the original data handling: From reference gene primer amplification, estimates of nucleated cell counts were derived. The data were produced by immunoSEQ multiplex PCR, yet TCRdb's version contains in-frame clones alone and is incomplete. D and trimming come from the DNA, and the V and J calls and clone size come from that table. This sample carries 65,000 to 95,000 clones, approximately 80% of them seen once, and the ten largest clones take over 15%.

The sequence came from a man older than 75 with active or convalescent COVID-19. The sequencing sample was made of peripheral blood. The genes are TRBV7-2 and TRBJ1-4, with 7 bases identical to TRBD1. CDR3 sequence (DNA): TGTGCCAGCAGCCCACCAGGGGCGACAGGGACAAAACTGTTTTTT. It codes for CASSPPGATGTKLFF.